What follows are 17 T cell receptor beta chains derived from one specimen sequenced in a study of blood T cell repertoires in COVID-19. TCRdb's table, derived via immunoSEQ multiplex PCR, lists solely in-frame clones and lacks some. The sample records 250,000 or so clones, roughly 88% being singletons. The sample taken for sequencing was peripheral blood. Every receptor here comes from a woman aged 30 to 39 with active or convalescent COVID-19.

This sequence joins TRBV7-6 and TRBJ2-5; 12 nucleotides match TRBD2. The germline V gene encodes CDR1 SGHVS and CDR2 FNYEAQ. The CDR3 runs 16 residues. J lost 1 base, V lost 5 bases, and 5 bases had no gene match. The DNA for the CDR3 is TGTGCCAGCAGCGCTACTAGCGGGGGGTTCCAAGAGACCCAGTACTTC. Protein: CASSATSGGFQETQYF.

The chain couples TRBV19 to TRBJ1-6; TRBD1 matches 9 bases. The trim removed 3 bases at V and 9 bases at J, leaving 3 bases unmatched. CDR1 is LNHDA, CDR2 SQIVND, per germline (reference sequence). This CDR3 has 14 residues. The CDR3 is CASSITGGGSPLHF. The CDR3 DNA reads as TGTGCCAGTAGTATTACAGGGGGCGGTTCACCCCTCCACTTT.

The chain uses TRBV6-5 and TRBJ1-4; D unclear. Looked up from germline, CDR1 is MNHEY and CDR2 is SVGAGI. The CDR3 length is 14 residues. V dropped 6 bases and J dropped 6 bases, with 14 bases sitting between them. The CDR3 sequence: CASSTGLAHEKLFF. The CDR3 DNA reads TGTGCCAGCAGCACGGGATTGGCACATGAAAAACTGTTTTTT.

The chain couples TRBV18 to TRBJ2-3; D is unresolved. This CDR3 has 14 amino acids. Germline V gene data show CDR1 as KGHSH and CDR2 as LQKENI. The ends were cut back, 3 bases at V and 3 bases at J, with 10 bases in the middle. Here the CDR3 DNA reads TGTGCCAGCTCACCCCTAGACCGGACAGATACGCAGTATTTT. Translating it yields CASSPLDRTDTQYF.

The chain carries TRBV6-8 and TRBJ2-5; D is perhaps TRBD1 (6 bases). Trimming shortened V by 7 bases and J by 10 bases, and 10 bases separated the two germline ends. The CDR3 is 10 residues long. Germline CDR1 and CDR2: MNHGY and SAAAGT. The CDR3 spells CASKQGFQYF. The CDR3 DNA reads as TGTGCCAGCAAACAGGGCTTCCAGTACTTC.

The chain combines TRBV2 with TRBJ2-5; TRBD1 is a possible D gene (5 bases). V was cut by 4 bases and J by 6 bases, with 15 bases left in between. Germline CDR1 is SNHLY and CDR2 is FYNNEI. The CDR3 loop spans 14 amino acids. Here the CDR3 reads CASSVGAGWQTQYF. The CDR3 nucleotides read TGTGCCAGCAGTGTTGGGGCAGGATGGCAGACCCAGTACTTC. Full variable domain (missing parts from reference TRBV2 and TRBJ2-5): EPEVTQTPSHQVTQMGQEVILRCVPISNHLYFYWYRQILGQKVEFLVSFYNNEISEKSEIFDDQFSVERPDGSNFTLKIRSTKLEDSAMYFCASSVGAGWQTQYFGPGTRLLVL.

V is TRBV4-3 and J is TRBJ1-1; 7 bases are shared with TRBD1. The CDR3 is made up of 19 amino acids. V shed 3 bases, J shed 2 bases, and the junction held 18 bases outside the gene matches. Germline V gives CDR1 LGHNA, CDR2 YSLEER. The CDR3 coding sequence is TGCGCCAGCAGCCATCTCTCCCTGTCAGGGGGGCCTACCAACACTGAAGCTTTCTTT. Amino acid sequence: CASSHLSLSGGPTNTEAFF.

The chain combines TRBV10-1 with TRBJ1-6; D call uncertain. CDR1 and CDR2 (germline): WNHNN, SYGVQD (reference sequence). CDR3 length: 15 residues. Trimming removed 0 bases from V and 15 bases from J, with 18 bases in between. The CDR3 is CASSESTPYKEVLHF. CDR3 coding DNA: TGCGCCAGCAGTGAGTCGACACCCTATAAGGAGGTCCTCCACTTT.

The CDR3: CASSLSWTGGYGYTF. As DNA, the CDR3 is TGTGCCAGCAGTCTCTCCTGGACAGGCGGGTATGGCTACACCTTC. The V gene is TRBV27, the J gene TRBJ1-2, with TRBD1 matching over 7 bases. Germline V gene data show CDR1 as MNHEY and CDR2 as SMNVEV (reference sequence). The CDR3 sequence is 15 residues long. Trimming removed 5 bases from V and 5 bases from J; junction bases left unmatched: 11.

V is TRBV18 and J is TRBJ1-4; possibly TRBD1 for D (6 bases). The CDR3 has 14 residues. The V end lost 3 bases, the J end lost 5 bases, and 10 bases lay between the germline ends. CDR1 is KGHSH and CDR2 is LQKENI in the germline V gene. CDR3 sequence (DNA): TGTGCCAGCTCACCCGGACAGTCAAATGAAAAACTGTTTTTT. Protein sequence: CASSPGQSNEKLFF.

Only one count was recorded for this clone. The CDR3 region is CASSWDTKTGTNGYTF. The CDR3 DNA follows: TGTGCCAGCAGTTGGGACACGAAAACGGGTACTAATGGCTACACCTTC. This sequence joins TRBV25-1 and TRBJ1-2, with D perhaps matching TRBD1 (6 bases). Between the trimmed V and J ends, which lost 5 bases and 6 bases, there was a span of 22 bases. Germline-derived CDR1 and CDR2 are MGHDK and SYGVNS. The CDR3 extends over 16 amino acids.

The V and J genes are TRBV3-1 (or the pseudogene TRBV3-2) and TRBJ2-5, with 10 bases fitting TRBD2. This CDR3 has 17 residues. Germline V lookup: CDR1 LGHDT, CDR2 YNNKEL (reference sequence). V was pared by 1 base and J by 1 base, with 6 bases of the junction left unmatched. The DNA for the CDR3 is TGTGCCAGCAGCCAAGGGAGGTTAGCGGGGGGCCAAGAGACCCAGTACTTC. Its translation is CASSQGRLAGGQETQYF.

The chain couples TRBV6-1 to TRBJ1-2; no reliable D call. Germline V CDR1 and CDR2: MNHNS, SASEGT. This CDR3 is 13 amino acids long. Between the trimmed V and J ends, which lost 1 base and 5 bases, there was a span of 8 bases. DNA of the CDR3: TGTGCCAGCAGTGAAGGCCGGTTTTATGGCTACACCTTC. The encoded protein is CASSEGRFYGYTF.

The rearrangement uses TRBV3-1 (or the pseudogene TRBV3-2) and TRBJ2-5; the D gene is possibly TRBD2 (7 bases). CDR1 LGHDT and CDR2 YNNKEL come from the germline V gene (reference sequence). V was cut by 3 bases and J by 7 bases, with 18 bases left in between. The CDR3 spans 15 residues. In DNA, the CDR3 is TGTGCCAGCAGCCAGGAGGGGGGGGCCCTGGGGACCCAGTACTTC. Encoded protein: CASSQEGGALGTQYF.

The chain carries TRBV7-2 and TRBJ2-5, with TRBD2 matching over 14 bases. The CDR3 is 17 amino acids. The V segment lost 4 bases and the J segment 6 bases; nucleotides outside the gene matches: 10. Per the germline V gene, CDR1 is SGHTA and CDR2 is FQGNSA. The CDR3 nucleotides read TGTGCCAGCAGCTCTCGACTAGCGGGGGGGCTCCGAAAGACCCAGTACTTC. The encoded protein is CASSSRLAGGLRKTQYF. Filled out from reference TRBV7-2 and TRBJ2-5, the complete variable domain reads GAGVSQSPSNKVTEKGKDVELRCDPISGHTALYWYRQSLGQGLEFLIYFQGNSAPDKSGLPSDRFSAERTGGSVSTLTIQRTQQEDSAVYLCASSSRLAGGLRKTQYFGPGTRLLVL.

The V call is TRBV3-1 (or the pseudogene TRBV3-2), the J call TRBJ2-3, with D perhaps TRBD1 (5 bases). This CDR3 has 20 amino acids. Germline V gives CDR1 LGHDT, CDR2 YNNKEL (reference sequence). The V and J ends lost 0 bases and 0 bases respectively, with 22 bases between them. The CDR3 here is CASSQDTGRVYTSSTDTQYF. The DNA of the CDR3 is TGTGCCAGCAGCCAAGATACGGGCAGGGTTTATACATCTAGCACAGATACGCAGTATTTT.

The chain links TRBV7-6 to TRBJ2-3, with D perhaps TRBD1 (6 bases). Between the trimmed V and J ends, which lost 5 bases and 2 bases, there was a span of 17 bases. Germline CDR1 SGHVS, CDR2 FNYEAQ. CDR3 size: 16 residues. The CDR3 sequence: CASSPTEGQYTDTQYF. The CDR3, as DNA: TGTGCCAGCAGCCCGACTGAAGGACAGTACACAGATACGCAGTATTTT.